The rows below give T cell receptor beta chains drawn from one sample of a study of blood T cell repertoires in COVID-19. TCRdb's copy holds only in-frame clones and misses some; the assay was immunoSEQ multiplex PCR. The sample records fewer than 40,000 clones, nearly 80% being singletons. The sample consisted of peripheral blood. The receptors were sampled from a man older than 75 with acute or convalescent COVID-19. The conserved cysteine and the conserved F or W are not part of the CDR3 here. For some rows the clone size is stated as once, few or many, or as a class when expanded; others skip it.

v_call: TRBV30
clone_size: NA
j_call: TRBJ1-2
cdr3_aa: AWSEGSTGYT

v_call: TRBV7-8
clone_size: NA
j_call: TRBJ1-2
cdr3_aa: ASSLSLQARHLYGYT

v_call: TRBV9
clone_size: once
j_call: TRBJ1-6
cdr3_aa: ASGPGQVNSPLH

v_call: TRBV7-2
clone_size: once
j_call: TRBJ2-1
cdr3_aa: ASSPRRALAYEQF

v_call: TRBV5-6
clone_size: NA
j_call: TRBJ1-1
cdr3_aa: ASSPTGAGNTEAF

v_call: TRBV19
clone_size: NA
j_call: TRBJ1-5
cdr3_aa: ASSYQGASNQPQH

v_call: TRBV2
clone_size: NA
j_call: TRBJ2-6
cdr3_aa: ASSYKPGQGLAGANVLT

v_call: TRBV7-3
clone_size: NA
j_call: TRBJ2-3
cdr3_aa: ASSLKTDSGLAGGRPNTDTQY

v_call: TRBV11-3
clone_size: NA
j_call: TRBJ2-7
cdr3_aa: ASSPRTGYEQY

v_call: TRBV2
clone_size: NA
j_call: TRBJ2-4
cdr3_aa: ASSDEGGGRY

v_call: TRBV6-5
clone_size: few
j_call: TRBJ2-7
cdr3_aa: ASKLSGSYEQY

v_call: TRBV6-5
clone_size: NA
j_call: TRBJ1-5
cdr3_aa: ASSYGDSNQPQH

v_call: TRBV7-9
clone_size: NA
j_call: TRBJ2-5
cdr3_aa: ASSLSGTGPETQY

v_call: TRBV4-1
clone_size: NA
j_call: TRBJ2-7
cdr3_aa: ASSQEGDSSYEQY

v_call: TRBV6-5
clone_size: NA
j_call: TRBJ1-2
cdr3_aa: ASSYVQTSGYT

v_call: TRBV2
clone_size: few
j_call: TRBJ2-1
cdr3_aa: ASNLGLALGNEQF

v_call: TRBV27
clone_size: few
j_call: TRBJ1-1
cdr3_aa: ASSFTGNTEAF

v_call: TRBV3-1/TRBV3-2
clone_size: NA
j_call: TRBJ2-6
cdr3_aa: ASSQDGTGGYGANVLT